Presented here are 5 T cell receptor beta chains from one specimen sequenced in a study of T cell responses to AZD1222 COVID-19 vaccine. Repertoires were generated with immunoSEQ multiplex PCR, while TCRdb's copy carries only in-frame clones and drops some. The table records around 180,000 clones, roughly nine tenths of them present only once. The sequencing used peripheral blood, collected on day 0 of AZD1222 vaccination. The receptors were gathered from an adult in good health.

V and J are TRBV9 and TRBJ2-1, with D tentatively TRBD1 (6 bases). Per the germline V gene, CDR1 is SGDLS and CDR2 is YYNGEE. V lost 0 bases to trimming and J lost 3 bases, with 13 bases between them. The CDR3 length is 16 residues. CDR3 DNA sequence: TGTGCCAGCAGCGTAGAGTCTGGGGGCCTCTACAATGAGCAGTTCTTC. This encodes CASSVESGGLYNEQFF.

The chain recombines TRBV29-1 with TRBJ2-7, with D maybe TRBD1 (6 bases). The CDR3 consists of 14 residues. Germline CDR1 and CDR2: SQVTM and ANQGSEA. V lost 5 bases and J lost 6, with 20 bases in between. This chain's CDR3 is CSVQSTMGAPEQYF. DNA of the CDR3: TGCAGCGTTCAATCTACGATGGGGGCTCCCGAGCAGTACTTC.

J is TRBJ2-5 and V is TRBV5-1; D gene ambiguous. Trimming pared 0 bases from V and 1 base from J, leaving 7 bases between. Germline loops: CDR1 SGHRS, CDR2 YFSETQ. This CDR3 has 14 residues. The CDR3 coding sequence is TGCGCCAGCAGCTTGGGGGCAGGCCAAGAGACCCAGTACTTC. As protein: CASSLGAGQETQYF.

This clone was seen ten or more times. The chain couples TRBV3-1 (or the pseudogene TRBV3-2) to TRBJ1-1; maybe TRBD1 (5 bases). In germline, CDR1 is LGHDT, CDR2 YNNKEL (reference sequence). Trimming shortened V by 5 bases and J by 1 base, and 11 bases separated the two germline ends. This CDR3 has 14 amino acids. The CDR3 nucleotides are TGTGCCAGCAGCTCGGGGGAATGGAACACTGAAGCTTTCTTT. Its translation is CASSSGEWNTEAFF.

The rearrangement links TRBV6-6 to TRBJ1-5; TRBD1 is a possible D gene (5 bases). Germline CDR1 reads MNHNY; CDR2 reads SVGAGI (reference sequence). V was trimmed by 0 bases and J by 1 base, leaving 7 bases between them. This CDR3 comprises 15 residues. DNA for the CDR3: TGTGCCAGCAGTTACTCTGGGGGGAGCAATCAGCCCCAGCATTTT. This translates into CASSYSGGSNQPQHF.